This TCR beta chain was profiled in a study of blood T cells in healthy people across ages (dated by TCRdb to the mid-2010s). At the level of the whole study: In model experiments, roughly one uniquely barcoded TCR beta cDNA molecule per two T cells was captured by template switching. Age-related changes in TCR beta repertoire diversity were measured in the study by deep sequencing normalized with unique cDNA molecular identifiers. Four age groups were formed from the donors: young (average approximately 15 years), middle-aged (around 41), aged (approximately 60) and long-lived (around 82). To avoid experimental bias, donors of different ages were distributed randomly across sequencing lanes. The study analyzed two additional independent replicas of 1 million unique cDNA reads from the same blood draw for two donors, one aged 18 to 30 and one aged 80 or older.

This clonotype occurred a few times. What antigen it recognizes has not been identified. One base away there is no much larger clone; base qualities are not given. The approximately 39 donors, aged about 6 to 95 years, were systemically healthy Caucasian individuals from Russia. Each donor gave ten milliliters of peripheral blood, collected into EDTA-treated Vacutainer tubes. PBMCs were isolated by Ficoll-Paque density-gradient centrifugation, with at least 7 million obtained per sample. Trizol reagent was used to extract total RNA from PBMCs, with at least 5.5 micrograms per sample. For every donor, flow cytometry on a PBMC aliquot measured the percentage of naive CD45RAhigh/CD27high T cells. The receptor library was made with 5' RACE. Sequencer: Illumina HiSeq 2500. The second PCR ran for roughly 7 to 12 cycles and used a J-beta primer mix along with a sample-barcoded 5' primer. A template-switch 5' adaptor carrying 12 random nucleotides introduced a unique molecular identifier onto each TCR beta cDNA molecule. Each sample yielded at least 3 million CDR3-containing paired-end reads. The Mint cDNA synthesis kit, primed by a TRBC-specific oligonucleotide, was used to synthesize first-strand cDNA from all RNA. After uracil-DNA glycosylase treatment, a first 18-cycle PCR used universal primers M1SS and BC2_uni_R on all cDNA. In the paper's pipeline: Each sample was normalized by randomly selecting 1 million high-quality reads, each carrying a distinct molecular identifier. Instead of being binned into consensus sequences, reads that shared molecular identifiers were thrown out. MiTCR, set to a Q25 quality threshold and the strictest error-elimination algorithm, was used for CDR3 identification, clonotype clustering and error correction. A nonparametric unseen species model with Euler transformation was used to estimate lower-bound total TCR beta diversity. TCRdb reran the public reads through fastp at Q25 and MiXCR, keeping productive beta chains. Rows matching on CDR3 protein sequence are summarized as one entry with the most common DNA and genes. The V and J calls, along with clone size, are taken from TCRdb and not from the paper's own processing. This sample lists 700,000 to 850,000 distinct CDR3 sequences; under 40% were detected once. Approximately 12% of the sample lies in the top ten.

The paper's findings and limits, for the study overall: As age increased, observed TCR beta diversity per million T cells dropped in a roughly linear way, and a significant reduction was already evident by age 40. Total diversity estimates from one million sequenced T cells were considered lower bounds and underestimates. Compared with the aged group, more naive CD4+ T cells, fewer expanded clones and increased TCR diversity were shown by the long-lived group, suggesting age selection. Because the CMV infection status of the donors was unknown, age-related changes in expanded clonotypes may potentially have been confounded. There was a strong correlation between observed TCR beta diversity and the percentage of naive T cells measured by flow cytometry. Bulk unsorted PBMC profiling prevented conclusive comparison of naive and antigen-experienced compartments.

CDR1 is given as DFQATT and CDR2 as SNEGSKA, both from the germline V gene (reference sequence). Here V drops 5 bases and J drops 7 bases, and the junction holds 10 bases not matched to any gene. The CDR3 covers 15 residues, taking in both the cysteine and the phenylalanine. The only DNA kept is the CDR3, 45 bases in frame from the first base. The source material was blood. The chain is encoded by TRBV20-1 joined to TRBJ2-2; 10 junctional bases match TRBD1. The source of this sequence is a man aged 18 to 30 in good health. The CDR3 protein: CSAPPGQGRYGELFF. The sequenced DNA is TGCAGTGCTCCTCCGGGACAGGGGCGTTACGGGGAGCTGTTTTTT.